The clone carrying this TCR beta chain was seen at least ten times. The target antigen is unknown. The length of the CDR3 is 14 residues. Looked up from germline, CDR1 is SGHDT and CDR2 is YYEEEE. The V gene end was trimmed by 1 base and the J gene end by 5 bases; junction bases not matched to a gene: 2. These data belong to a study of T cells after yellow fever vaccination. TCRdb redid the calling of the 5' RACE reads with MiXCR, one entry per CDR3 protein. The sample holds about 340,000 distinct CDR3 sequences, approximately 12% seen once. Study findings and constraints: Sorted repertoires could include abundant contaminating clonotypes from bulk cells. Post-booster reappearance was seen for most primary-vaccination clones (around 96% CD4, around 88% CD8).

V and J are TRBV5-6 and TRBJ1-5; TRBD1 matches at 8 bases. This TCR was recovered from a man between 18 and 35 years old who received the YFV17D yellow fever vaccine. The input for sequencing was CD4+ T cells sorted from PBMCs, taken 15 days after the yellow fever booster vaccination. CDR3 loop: CASSLSGGDQPQHF. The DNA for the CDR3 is TGTGCCAGCAGCTTGTCAGGGGGCGATCAGCCCCAGCATTTT.